The entry below describes one T cell receptor beta chain. Its matching antigen is unknown. This entry comes from a study of radiotherapy plus CTLA-4 blockade in lung cancer. Points from the study as a whole: Once radiotherapy plus ipilimumab had been given, TCR clones derived from tumor expanded in blood. Strongest reported response predictors: early blood clone changes and post-radiation interferon-beta.

Germline V gene data show CDR1 as SGHVS and CDR2 as FQNEAQ. The CDR3 loop spans 15 amino acids. V dropped 3 bases and J dropped 2 bases, with 11 bases sitting between them. Method: immunoSEQ multiplex PCR; TCRdb's copy keeps in-frame clones and lacks some. The sample consists of tens of thousands of clones, approximately 73% of them appearing once. This chain uses TRBV7-8 with TRBJ2-1; D is unresolved. The sample here was peripheral blood, taken from a patient treated with radiotherapy plus ipilimumab. The clonotype comes from a human donor with non-small cell lung cancer who had stable disease on radiotherapy plus ipilimumab. The CDR3 reads CASSLRRTTYNEQFF. The CDR3 DNA reads TGTGCCAGCAGCTTGAGACGTACCACCTACAATGAGCAGTTCTTC. The complete variable domain, with remaining parts taken from reference TRBV7-8 and TRBJ2-1, reads GAGVSQSPRYKVAKRGQDVALRCDPISGHVSLFWYQQALGQGPEFLTYFQNEAQLDKSGLPSDRFFAERPEGSVSTLKIQRTQQEDSAVYLCASSLRRTTYNEQFFGPGTRLTVL.